Described below is a single T cell receptor (beta chain) sequence and its context. Only in-frame clones appear in the TCRdb table, and some are missing; sequencing was by immunoSEQ multiplex PCR. The sample contains some 30,000 clones, 84% of which appear only once. Per the germline V gene, CDR1 is SGHTA and CDR2 is FQGNSA. The V end lost 1 base, the J end lost 8 bases, and 13 bases lay between the germline ends. The CDR3 is 14 residues long. This sample stems from a study of blood T cell repertoires in COVID-19. On the study more broadly: Sites across the United States, Italy and Spain contributed samples from acute and convalescent COVID-19.

The chain joins TRBV7-2 to TRBJ2-3; weak D call: TRBD2 (5 bases). The TCR comes from a human donor in a cohort sampled during active COVID-19. Sequencing used peripheral blood. CDR3: CASSLELDEGTQYF. In nucleotides, the CDR3 is TGTGCCAGCAGCTTAGAGCTAGACGAGGGTACGCAGTATTTT.